This T cell receptor (beta chain) emerged from a study of blood T cell dynamics during melanoma immunotherapy. Every bulk PBMC sample received the same 350 ng of DNA. Libraries were prepared by immunoSEQ multiplex PCR; TCRdb keeps only in-frame clonotypes and omits some of them. The sample yields some 6,300 clones, approximately 88% seen once. Trimming removed 5 bases from V and 3 bases from J, with 23 bases in between. This CDR3 spans 17 amino acids. Germline CDR1 is SGHTA and CDR2 is FQGNSA. Noted time point: pre-treatment baseline. No patient had earlier systemic cancer treatment, concurrent immunosuppressants, or another active cancer.

The source is a human donor with melanoma. Some clones in this sample may be carry-over from other donors' samples. The sequencing here drew on blood, taken from a patient treated with checkpoint blockade. The V gene is TRBV7-2, the J gene TRBJ2-7; D uncertain. The CDR3 DNA follows: TGTGCCAGCAGCCAACCTCGGTCTAATCCCGAACTCTACGAGCAGTACTTC. This codes for CASSQPRSNPELYEQYF.